The 6 T cell receptor beta chains below were found in one sample sequenced in a study of identical twins. TCRdb called the 5' RACE reads again in MiXCR, with one record for every CDR3 protein. The table records roughly 690,000 distinct CDR3 sequences, around 21% of them present only once. This sample also appeared in a second study, on T cells expressing NK-cell markers.

Sequenced sample: PBMCs. The receptors shown here come from a young woman in good health.

This clonotype came up a few times. V is TRBV10-1 and J is TRBJ2-4; D gene uncertain. V lost 3 bases, J lost 7 bases, and 10 bases lay in between. The length of the CDR3 is 13 residues. Germline assignment: CDR1 WNHNN and CDR2 SYGVQD (reference sequence). This chain's CDR3 is CASSDAGTNIQYF. The CDR3 bases are TGCGCCAGCAGTGACGCTGGTACGAACATTCAGTACTTC.

The sample holds a few counts of this clonotype. The chain couples TRBV24-1 to TRBJ2-3; 7 nucleotides align to TRBD2. After removal of 4 bases from V and 0 bases from J, the junction contained 3 bases not matched to a gene. There are 15 residues in the CDR3. Germline-derived CDR1 and CDR2 are KGHDR and SFDVKD. The CDR3 spells CATSESGKSTDTQYF. The CDR3, as DNA: TGTGCCACCAGTGAAAGCGGGAAGAGCACAGATACGCAGTATTTT.

This clonotype was seen more than once but under ten times. V and J are TRBV6-6 and TRBJ2-3; D is ambiguous. The V end lost 2 bases, the J end lost 6 bases, and 9 bases lay between the germline ends. The CDR3 sequence is 13 residues long. The germline V gene encodes CDR1 MNHNY and CDR2 SVGAGI (reference sequence). The CDR3 coding sequence is TGTGCCAGCAGTTACGATCCCTCTGATACGCAGTATTTT. Its translation: CASSYDPSDTQYF.

Only a few counts were recorded for this clonotype. V is TRBV4-1 and J is TRBJ1-2; unclear D gene. The CDR3 has 16 residues. V lost 1 base to trimming and J lost 0 bases, with 12 bases between them. CDR1 and CDR2 (germline): MGHRA, YSYEKL. This chain's CDR3 is CASSQGPTGSNYGYTF. The DNA for the CDR3 is TGCGCCAGCAGCCAAGGCCCGACGGGCTCTAACTATGGCTACACCTTC.

The sample holds a few counts of this clonotype. This chain uses TRBV7-9 with TRBJ2-3; 7 bases agree with TRBD2. CDR3 length: 16 residues. V shed 3 bases and J 2 bases; nucleotides not matched to a gene: 8. Germline V gene lookup returns CDR1 SEHNR and CDR2 FQNEAQ (reference sequence). CDR3 region: CASSFLASGYTDTQYF. DNA for the CDR3: TGTGCCAGCAGCTTCCTTGCTAGCGGATACACAGATACGCAGTATTTT. Full variable domain (outside the CDR3, taken from reference TRBV7-9 and TRBJ2-3): DTGVSQNPRHKITKRGQNVTFRCDPISEHNRLYWYRQTLGQGPEFLTYFQNEAQLEKSRLLSDRFSAERPKGSFSTLEIQRTEQGDSAMYLCASSFLASGYTDTQYFGPGTRLTVL.

The table lists this clonotype with a few counts. The chain carries TRBV4-3 and TRBJ2-3; 14 bases align to TRBD2. Per germline, CDR1 LGHNA and CDR2 YSLEER. This CDR3 has 17 residues. The ends lost 2 bases at V and 3 bases at J; junction bases unmatched: 4. The CDR3 bases are TGCGCCAGCAGCCAATTGGGGACTAGCGGGAGTACAGATACGCAGTATTTT. Protein sequence: CASSQLGTSGSTDTQYF.